This T cell receptor beta chain appears in the sequencing data of a study of blood T cell repertoires in COVID-19. About the study: Acute-phase and convalescent COVID-19 samples originated in the United States, Italy and Spain.

V lost 5 bases and J lost 3, with 19 bases in between. This CDR3 region has 16 residues. CDR1 and CDR2 (germline): SGHVS, FQNEAQ. The authors' processing: Amplifying reference gene primers gave estimates of nucleated cell counts. Data came from immunoSEQ multiplex PCR; TCRdb stores just in-frame clones and leaves some out. V and J calls and clone size are those listed in that table; D and trimming were worked out from the DNA. The repertoire holds 75,000 to 95,000 clones, with 85% as singletons. The V gene is TRBV7-8, the J gene TRBJ1-2; D unresolved. The sequence was obtained from a man in his forties or fifties with acute or convalescent COVID-19. The sample consisted of peripheral blood. The CDR3 sequence: CASSKPPGAVHYGYTF. The DNA of the CDR3 is TGTGCCAGCAGCAAACCCCCAGGCGCAGTCCACTATGGCTACACCTTC. The full variable domain, in which reference TRBV7-8 and TRBJ1-2 provide the parts outside the CDR3, is GAGVSQSPRYKVAKRGQDVALRCDPISGHVSLFWYQQALGQGPEFLTYFQNEAQLDKSGLPSDRFFAERPEGSVSTLKIQRTQQEDSAVYLCASSKPPGAVHYGYTFGSGTRLTVV.